These 17 T cell receptor beta chains were sequenced from one sample in a study of T cells after yellow fever vaccination. Each CDR3 protein is one row after TCRdb ran MiXCR on the 5' RACE reads. In the table there are about 340,000 distinct CDR3 sequences, roughly 4% of which are singletons. This sample comprised PBMCs, obtained 5 days after the yellow fever booster vaccination. The receptors were sampled from a man younger than 35 who received the YFV17D yellow fever vaccine.

This clonotype has a count of ten or more. The chain has TRBV7-6 and TRBJ2-5; D is uncertain. The germline gives CDR1 SGHVS, CDR2 FNYEAQ. CDR3 length: 15 residues. Trimming took off 3 bases at V and 0 bases at J, with 11 bases between the two ends. The CDR3 bases are TGTGCCAGCAGCTTGGACGCCGGGTACCAAGAGACCCAGTACTTC. This translates into CASSLDAGYQETQYF. Full variable domain (rest looked up from reference TRBV7-6 and TRBJ2-5): GAGVSQSPRYKVTKRGQDVALRCDPISGHVSLYWYRQALGQGPEFLTYFNYEAQQDKSGLPNDRFSAERPEGSISTLTIQRTEQRDSAMYRCASSLDAGYQETQYFGPGTRLLVL.

This clonotype was detected ten times or more. CDR3 coding DNA: TGTGCCAGCAGCGACGTCAATACGAATGAGCAGTTCTTC. Protein product: CASSDVNTNEQFF. The gene calls are TRBV9 and TRBJ2-1; D gene ambiguous. The CDR3 contains 13 residues. Trimming took 3 bases from V and 7 from J, leaving 11 bases between them. Germline CDR1 and CDR2: SGDLS and YYNGEE.

This clonotype was counted only a few times. This chain joins TRBV7-2 and TRBJ2-2; tentatively, D is TRBD2 (6 bases). This CDR3 is built from 15 residues. Germline V gives CDR1 SGHTA, CDR2 FQGNSA. The V end was cut by 5 bases, the J end by 0 bases, with 10 bases between. The CDR3 here is CASSGTSSNTGELFF. The CDR3 DNA reads TGTGCCAGCAGCGGGACTTCCTCGAACACCGGGGAGCTGTTTTTT. Supplemented by reference TRBV7-2 and TRBJ2-2, the full variable domain reads GAGVSQSPSNKVTEKGKDVELRCDPISGHTALYWYRQSLGQGLEFLIYFQGNSAPDKSGLPSDRFSAERTGGSVSTLTIQRTQQEDSAVYLCASSGTSSNTGELFFGEGSRLTVL.

In its sample, this clonotype was seen a few times. Here the CDR3 reads CASSSRGSTGELFF. CDR3 in DNA: TGTGCCAGCAGTTCCAGGGGGTCGACCGGGGAGCTGTTTTTT. The chain couples TRBV6-2 or TRBV6-3 to TRBJ2-2; 7 bases match TRBD1. The CDR3 is 14 amino acids. V shed 4 bases, J shed 5 bases, and the junction held 4 bases outside the gene matches. The V gene's germline CDR1 is MNHEY and CDR2 SVGEGT.

This clonotype was counted a few times. The chain employs TRBV6-5 and TRBJ1-1, with 9 bases that match TRBD1. V gave up 6 bases and J gave up 6 bases; unmatched junction bases: 20. Germline-derived CDR1 and CDR2 are MNHEY and SVGAGI. The CDR3 is 18 amino acids. CDR3 loop: CASRINPGTGILEAEAFF. Here the CDR3 DNA reads TGTGCCAGCAGAATTAACCCCGGGACAGGGATTTTGGAGGCTGAAGCTTTCTTT.

A few counts support this clonotype. V is TRBV24-1 and J is TRBJ2-3; 8 bases align to TRBD2. Germline lookup yields CDR1 KGHDR and CDR2 SFDVKD. The V gene end was trimmed by 1 base and the J gene end by 4 bases; junction bases not matched to a gene: 3. The CDR3 is 15 amino acids. The CDR3 loop is CATSDFGGGSDTQYF. In DNA, the CDR3 is TGTGCCACCAGTGATTTCGGGGGGGGTTCAGATACGCAGTATTTT.

The table lists this clonotype with a few counts. The J gene is TRBJ1-1, the V gene TRBV5-1, with D maybe TRBD1 (5 bases). The CDR3 consists of 14 residues. V gave up 4 bases and J gave up 4 bases, with 14 bases separating them. Per the germline V gene, CDR1 is SGHRS and CDR2 is YFSETQ. DNA of the CDR3: TGCGCCAGCAGCCTAGGGGTTGGGGGCACTGAAGCTTTCTTT. Translated: CASSLGVGGTEAFF.

This clonotype was detected only a few times. The V gene is TRBV6-6, the J gene TRBJ1-2, with 8 bases that match TRBD1. The J segment lost 4 bases and the V segment lost 5 bases, leaving 6 bases of the junction unmatched. CDR1 is MNHNY and CDR2 is SVGAGI in the germline V gene (reference sequence). The CDR3 totals 14 residues. The CDR3 region has the DNA TGTGCCAGCAGTGACGGACAGGGCACCTATGGCTACACCTTC. It yields the protein CASSDGQGTYGYTF.

There are a few counts of this clonotype. The chain links TRBV28 to TRBJ1-5; D unclear. Trimming removed 6 bases at V and 5 bases at J, with 8 bases between. The CDR3 loop spans 12 amino acids. CDR1 is MDHEN and CDR2 is SYDVKM in the germline V gene. As DNA, the CDR3 is TGTGCCAGCAGGCAAACAGATCAGCCCCAGCATTTT. It specifies CASRQTDQPQHF. The full variable domain, rest sourced from reference TRBV28 and TRBJ1-5, is DVKVTQSSRYLVKRTGEKVFLECVQDMDHENMFWYRQDPGLGLRLIYFSYDVKMKEKGDIPEGYSVSREKKERFSLILESASTNQTSMYLCASRQTDQPQHFGDGTRLSIL.

In its sample, this clonotype was seen a few times. The rearrangement uses TRBV10-2 and TRBJ2-5; D remains ambiguous. Trimming shortened V by 7 bases and J by 3 bases, and 6 bases separated the two germline ends. This CDR3 is 11 amino acids long. Germline CDR1 and CDR2: WSHSY and SAAADI. The CDR3 DNA reads TGCGCCAGCATGTTCGAAGAGACCCAGTACTTC. As protein: CASMFEETQYF.

This clonotype was counted ten times or more. V usage is TRBV7-2 and J usage is TRBJ2-1; tentatively, D is TRBD1 (5 bases). The CDR3 runs 18 residues. Germline CDR1 is SGHTA and CDR2 is FQGNSA. V dropped 2 bases and J dropped 4 bases, with 21 bases sitting between them. The CDR3 nucleotides are TGTGCCAGCAGCTTATCCCTTTTTGGAGCGCAGGGATACAATGAGCAGTTCTTC. Its translation: CASSLSLFGAQGYNEQFF.

This clonotype showed up just a few times. The rearrangement links TRBV19 to TRBJ1-5; 8 positions match TRBD1. Germline CDR1 reads LNHDA; CDR2 reads SQIVND (reference sequence). This CDR3 has 14 amino acids. V lost 8 bases, J lost 2 bases, and 5 bases stayed unmatched. CDR3 in amino acids: CASLPDRGNQPQHF. The CDR3 DNA reads TGTGCCAGTCTACCGGACAGGGGCAATCAGCCCCAGCATTTT. Supplemented by reference TRBV19 and TRBJ1-5, the full variable domain reads DGGITQSPKYLFRKEGQNVTLSCEQNLNHDAMYWYRQDPGQGLRLIYYSQIVNDFQKGDIAEGYSVSREKKESFPLTVTSAQKNPTAFYLCASLPDRGNQPQHFGDGTRLSIL.

This clonotype has only a few counts. The V and J genes are TRBV7-2 and TRBJ2-7, with D tentatively TRBD2 (5 bases). The ends were cut back, 3 bases at V and 4 bases at J, with 10 bases in the middle. Germline CDR1 reads SGHTA; CDR2 reads FQGNSA. CDR3 length: 13 amino acids. The CDR3 sequence is CASSFYRGYEQYV. The CDR3 DNA is TGTGCCAGCAGCTTCTACCGGGGTTACGAGCAGTACGTC.

The chain's CDR3 is CSAPRGRGQPQHF. The CDR3 DNA follows: TGCAGTGCGCCGAGGGGGCGCGGGCAGCCCCAGCATTTT. J is TRBJ1-5 and V is TRBV20-1; 7 bases agree with TRBD1. Germline assignment: CDR1 DFQATT and CDR2 SNEGSKA (reference sequence). Unmatched junction bases numbered 9, after V lost 6 bases and J lost 7 bases. This CDR3 region has 13 residues.

This chain uses TRBV20-1 with TRBJ2-7, with 9 bases that match TRBD2. Germline assignment: CDR1 DFQATT and CDR2 SNEGSKA (reference sequence). V shed 5 bases, J shed 9 bases, and the junction held 8 bases outside the gene matches. CDR3 size: 12 residues. The CDR3, as DNA: TGCAGTGCTGGCGGGGGGGGGCTCGGGCAGTACTTC. Its protein product is CSAGGGGLGQYF.

This clonotype was counted ten times or more. This rearrangement joins TRBV29-1 to TRBJ2-2; D remains unclear. Germline loops: CDR1 SQVTM, CDR2 ANQGSEA. The CDR3 sequence is 11 residues long. The ends were cut back, 7 bases at V and 7 bases at J, with 10 bases in the middle. This chain's CDR3 is CSGLVVGELFF. DNA of the CDR3: TGCAGCGGTCTCGTGGTCGGGGAGCTGTTTTTT.

This chain uses TRBV10-3 with TRBJ2-3; the match to TRBD2 covers 13 bases. This CDR3 contains 19 residues. Trimming at V came to 5 bases and at J to 1 base, leaving 12 bases not matched to a gene. CDR1 is ENHRY, CDR2 SYGVKD, per germline. CDR3 sequence: CAISPYTGTSGDGTDTQYF. The CDR3 nucleotides read TGTGCCATCAGTCCCTACACCGGGACTAGCGGGGATGGCACAGATACGCAGTATTTT.